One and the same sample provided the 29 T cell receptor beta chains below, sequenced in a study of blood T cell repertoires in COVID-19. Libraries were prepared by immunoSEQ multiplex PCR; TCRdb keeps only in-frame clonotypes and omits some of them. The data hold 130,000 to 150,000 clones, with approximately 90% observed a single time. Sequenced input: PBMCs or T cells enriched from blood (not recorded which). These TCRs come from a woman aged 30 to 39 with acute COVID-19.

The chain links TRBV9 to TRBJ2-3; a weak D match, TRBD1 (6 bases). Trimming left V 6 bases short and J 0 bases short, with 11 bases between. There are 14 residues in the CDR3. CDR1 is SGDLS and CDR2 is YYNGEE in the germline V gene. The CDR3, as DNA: TGTGCCAGCAATGCAGGGGTAAGCACAGATACGCAGTATTTT. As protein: CASNAGVSTDTQYF.

CDR3 residues: CASNRGNYGYTF. In DNA, the CDR3 is TGTGCCAGCAACCGGGGAAACTATGGCTACACCTTC. This chain uses TRBV28 with TRBJ1-2; D is ambiguous. CDR3 length: 12 residues. Deletions cut 7 bases from V and 2 bases from J, with 8 bases between. In germline, CDR1 is MDHEN, CDR2 SYDVKM.

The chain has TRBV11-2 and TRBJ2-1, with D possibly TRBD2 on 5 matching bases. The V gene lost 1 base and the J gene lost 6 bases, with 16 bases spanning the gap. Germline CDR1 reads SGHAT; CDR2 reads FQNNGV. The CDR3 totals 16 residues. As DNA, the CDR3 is TGTGCCAGCAGCTTAGCCGGGAAATTAGGGCTCAATGAGCAGTTCTTC. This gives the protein CASSLAGKLGLNEQFF.

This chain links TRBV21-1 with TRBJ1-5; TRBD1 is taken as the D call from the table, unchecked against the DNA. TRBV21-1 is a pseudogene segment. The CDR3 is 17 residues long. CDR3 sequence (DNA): TGTGCCAGCAGCAATGAAAAGGGGGTGGGTGGCAATCAGCCCCAGCATTTT. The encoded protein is CASSNEKGVGGNQPQHF.

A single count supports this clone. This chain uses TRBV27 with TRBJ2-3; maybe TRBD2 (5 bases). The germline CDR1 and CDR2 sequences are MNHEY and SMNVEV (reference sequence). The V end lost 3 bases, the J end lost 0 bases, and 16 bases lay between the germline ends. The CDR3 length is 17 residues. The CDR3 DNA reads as TGTGCCAGCAGTTTTGGTGGACGGAGCGGTAGCACAGATACGCAGTATTTT. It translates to CASSFGGRSGSTDTQYF.

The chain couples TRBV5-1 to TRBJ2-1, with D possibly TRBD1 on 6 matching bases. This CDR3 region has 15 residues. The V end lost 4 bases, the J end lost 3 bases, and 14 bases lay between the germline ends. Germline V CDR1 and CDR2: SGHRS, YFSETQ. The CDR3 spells CASSIDQGSYNEQFF. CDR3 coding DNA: TGCGCCAGCAGCATAGATCAGGGGAGCTACAATGAGCAGTTCTTC.

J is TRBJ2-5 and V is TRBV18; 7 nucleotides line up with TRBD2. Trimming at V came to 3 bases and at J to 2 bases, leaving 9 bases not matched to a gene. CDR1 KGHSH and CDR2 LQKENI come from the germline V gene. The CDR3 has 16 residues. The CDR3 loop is CASSPPGTTNQETQYF. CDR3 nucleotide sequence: TGTGCCAGCTCACCGCCCGGGACTACTAATCAAGAGACCCAGTACTTC.

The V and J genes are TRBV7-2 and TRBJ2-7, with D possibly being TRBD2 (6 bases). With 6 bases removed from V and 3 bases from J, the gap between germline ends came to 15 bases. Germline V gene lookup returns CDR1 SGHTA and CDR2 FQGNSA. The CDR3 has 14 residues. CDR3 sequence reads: CASSPRGDVYEQYF. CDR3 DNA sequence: TGTGCCAGCAGTCCTCGCGGGGATGTCTACGAGCAGTACTTC. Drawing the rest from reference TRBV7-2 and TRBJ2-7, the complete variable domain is GAGVSQSPSNKVTEKGKDVELRCDPISGHTALYWYRQSLGQGLEFLIYFQGNSAPDKSGLPSDRFSAERTGGSVSTLTIQRTQQEDSAVYLCASSPRGDVYEQYFGPGTRLTVT.

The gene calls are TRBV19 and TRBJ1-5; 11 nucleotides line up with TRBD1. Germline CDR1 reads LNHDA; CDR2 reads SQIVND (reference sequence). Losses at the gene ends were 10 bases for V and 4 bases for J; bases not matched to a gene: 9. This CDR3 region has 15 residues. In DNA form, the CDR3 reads TGTGCCACGGGATACGGGACAGGGGGAAATCAGCCCCAGCATTTT. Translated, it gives CATGYGTGGNQPQHF.

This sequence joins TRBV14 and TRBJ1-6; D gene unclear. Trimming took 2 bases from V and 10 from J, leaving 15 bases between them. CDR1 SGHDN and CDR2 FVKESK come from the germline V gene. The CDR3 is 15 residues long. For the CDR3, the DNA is TGTGCCAGCAGCCAAATTCAACACGCGGGATCACCCCTCCACTTT. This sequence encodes CASSQIQHAGSPLHF.

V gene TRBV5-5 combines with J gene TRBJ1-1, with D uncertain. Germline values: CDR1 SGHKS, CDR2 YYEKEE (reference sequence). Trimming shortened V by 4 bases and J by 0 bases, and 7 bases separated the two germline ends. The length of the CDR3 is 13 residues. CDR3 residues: CASSNSVNTEAFF. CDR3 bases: TGTGCCAGCAGCAACTCTGTGAACACTGAAGCTTTCTTT.

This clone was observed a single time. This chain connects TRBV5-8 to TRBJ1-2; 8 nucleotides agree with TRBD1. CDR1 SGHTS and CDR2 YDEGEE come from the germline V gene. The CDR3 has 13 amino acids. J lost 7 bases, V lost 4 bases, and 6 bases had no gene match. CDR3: CASSPGGRGGYTF. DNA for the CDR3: TGTGCCAGCAGCCCAGGGGGCCGCGGTGGCTACACCTTC. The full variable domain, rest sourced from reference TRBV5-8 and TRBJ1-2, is EAGVTQSPTHLIKTRGQQATLRCSPISGHTSVYWYQQALGLGLQFLLWYDEGEERNRGNFPPRFSGRQFPNYSSELNVNALELEDSALYLCASSPGGRGGYTFGSGTRLTVV.

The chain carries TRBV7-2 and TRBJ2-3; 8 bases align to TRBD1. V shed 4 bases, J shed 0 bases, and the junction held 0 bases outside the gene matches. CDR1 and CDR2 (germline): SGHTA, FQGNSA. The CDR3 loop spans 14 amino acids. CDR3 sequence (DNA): TGTGCCAGCAGCTGGACAGGGAGCACAGATACGCAGTATTTT. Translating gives CASSWTGSTDTQYF.

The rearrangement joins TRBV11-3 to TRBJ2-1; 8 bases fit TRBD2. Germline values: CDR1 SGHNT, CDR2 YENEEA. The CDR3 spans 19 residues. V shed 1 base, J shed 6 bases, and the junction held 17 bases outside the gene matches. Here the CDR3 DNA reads TGTGCCAGCAGCTTAGCCCCAGGGACTATAGCGGGGATGCCCAATGAGCAGTTCTTC. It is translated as CASSLAPGTIAGMPNEQFF.

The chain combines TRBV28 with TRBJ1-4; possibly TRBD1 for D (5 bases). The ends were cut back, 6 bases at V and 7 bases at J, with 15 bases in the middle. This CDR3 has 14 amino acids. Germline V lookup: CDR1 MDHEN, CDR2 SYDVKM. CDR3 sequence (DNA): TGTGCCAGCAGCGGGAGCCGGGGGGGTGAAAAACTGTTTTTT. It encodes CASSGSRGGEKLFF.

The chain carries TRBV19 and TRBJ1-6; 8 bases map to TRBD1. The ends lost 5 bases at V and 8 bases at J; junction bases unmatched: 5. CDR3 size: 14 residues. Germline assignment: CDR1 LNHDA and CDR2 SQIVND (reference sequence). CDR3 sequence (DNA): TGTGCCAGTAGTTTCGGACAGGGTTATTCACCCCTCCACTTT. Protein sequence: CASSFGQGYSPLHF.

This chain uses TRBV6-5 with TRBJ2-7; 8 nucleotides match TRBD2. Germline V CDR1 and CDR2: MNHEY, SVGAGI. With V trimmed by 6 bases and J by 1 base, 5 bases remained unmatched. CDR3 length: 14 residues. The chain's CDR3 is CASSRGGRSYEQYF. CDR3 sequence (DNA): TGTGCCAGCAGCCGGGGGGGACGATCCTACGAGCAGTACTTC.

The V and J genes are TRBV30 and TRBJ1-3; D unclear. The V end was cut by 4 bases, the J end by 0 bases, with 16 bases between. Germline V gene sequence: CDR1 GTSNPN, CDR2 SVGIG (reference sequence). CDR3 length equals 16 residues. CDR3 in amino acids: CAWNSEIRASGNTIYF. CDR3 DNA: TGTGCCTGGAATTCGGAGATTAGAGCCTCTGGAAACACCATATATTTT.

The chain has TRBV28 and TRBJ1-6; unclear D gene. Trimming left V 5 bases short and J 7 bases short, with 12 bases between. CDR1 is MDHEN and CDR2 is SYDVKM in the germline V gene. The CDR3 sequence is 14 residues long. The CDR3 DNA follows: TGTGCCAGCAGTGAAACTCCGGAGAATTCACCCCTCCACTTT. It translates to CASSETPENSPLHF.

The CDR3 sequence: CASSSPPGGEQYF. The DNA for the CDR3 is TGTGCCAGCAGCAGCCCTCCGGGAGGCGAGCAGTACTTC. The V and J genes are TRBV7-2 and TRBJ2-7; 7 positions match TRBD2. Germline V lookup: CDR1 SGHTA, CDR2 FQGNSA. The CDR3 spans 13 residues. J lost 6 bases, V lost 5 bases, and 7 bases had no gene match. The full variable domain, with the rest looked up from reference TRBV7-2 and TRBJ2-7, is GAGVSQSPSNKVTEKGKDVELRCDPISGHTALYWYRQSLGQGLEFLIYFQGNSAPDKSGLPSDRFSAERTGGSVSTLTIQRTQQEDSAVYLCASSSPPGGEQYFGPGTRLTVT.

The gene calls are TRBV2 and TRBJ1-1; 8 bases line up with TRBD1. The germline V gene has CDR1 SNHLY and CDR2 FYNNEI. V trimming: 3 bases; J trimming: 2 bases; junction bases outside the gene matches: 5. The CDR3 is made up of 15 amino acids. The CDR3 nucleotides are TGTGCCAGCAGTGATTCCAGGGGGCGCAACACTGAAGCTTTCTTT. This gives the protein CASSDSRGRNTEAFF.

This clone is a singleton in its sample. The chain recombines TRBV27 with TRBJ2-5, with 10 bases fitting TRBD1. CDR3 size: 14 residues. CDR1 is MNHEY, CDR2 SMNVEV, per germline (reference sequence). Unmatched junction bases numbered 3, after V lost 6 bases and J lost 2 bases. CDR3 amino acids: CASSRDRGQETQYF. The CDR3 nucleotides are TGTGCCAGCAGCCGGGACAGGGGACAAGAGACCCAGTACTTC.

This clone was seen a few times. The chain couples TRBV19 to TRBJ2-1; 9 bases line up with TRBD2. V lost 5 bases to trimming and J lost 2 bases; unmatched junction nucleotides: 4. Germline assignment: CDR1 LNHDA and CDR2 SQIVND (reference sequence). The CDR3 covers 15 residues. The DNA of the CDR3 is TGTGCCAGTAGTTCCCAGCGGGAGGCCTACAATGAGCAGTTCTTC. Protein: CASSSQREAYNEQFF. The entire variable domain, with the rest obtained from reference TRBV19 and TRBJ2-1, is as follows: DGGITQSPKYLFRKEGQNVTLSCEQNLNHDAMYWYRQDPGQGLRLIYYSQIVNDFQKGDIAEGYSVSREKKESFPLTVTSAQKNPTAFYLCASSSQREAYNEQFFGPGTRLTVL.

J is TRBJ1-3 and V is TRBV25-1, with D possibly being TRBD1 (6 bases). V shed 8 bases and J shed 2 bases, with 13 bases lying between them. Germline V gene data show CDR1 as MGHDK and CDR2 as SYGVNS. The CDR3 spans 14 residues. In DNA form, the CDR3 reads TGTGCCAGCGCCGACAGGAATGCTGGAAACACCATATATTTT. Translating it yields CASADRNAGNTIYF.

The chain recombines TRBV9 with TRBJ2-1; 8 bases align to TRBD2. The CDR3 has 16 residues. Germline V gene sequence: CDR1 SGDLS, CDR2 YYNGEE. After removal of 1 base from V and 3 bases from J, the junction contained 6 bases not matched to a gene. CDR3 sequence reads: CASSVNPAGGYNEQFF. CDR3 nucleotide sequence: TGTGCCAGCAGCGTAAATCCGGCGGGAGGCTACAATGAGCAGTTCTTC.

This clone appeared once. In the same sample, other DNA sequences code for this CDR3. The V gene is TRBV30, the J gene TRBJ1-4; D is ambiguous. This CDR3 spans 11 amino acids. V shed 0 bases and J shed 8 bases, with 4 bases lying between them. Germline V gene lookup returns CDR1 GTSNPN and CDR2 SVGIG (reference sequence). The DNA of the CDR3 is TGTGCCTGGAGTGTCAGGGAAAAACTGTTTTTT. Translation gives CAWSVREKLFF. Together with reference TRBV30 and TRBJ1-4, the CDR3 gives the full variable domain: SQTIHQWPATLVQPVGSPLSLECTVEGTSNPNLYWYRQAAGRGLQLLFYSVGIGQISSEVPQNLSASRPQDRQFILSSKKLLLSDSGFYLCAWSVREKLFFGSGTQLSVL.

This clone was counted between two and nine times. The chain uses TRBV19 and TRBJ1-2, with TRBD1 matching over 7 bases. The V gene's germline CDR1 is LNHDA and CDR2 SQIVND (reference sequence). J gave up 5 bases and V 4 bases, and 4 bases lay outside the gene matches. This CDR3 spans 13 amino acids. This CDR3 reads CASSTGTEYGYTF. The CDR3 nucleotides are TGTGCCAGTAGTACCGGGACAGAATATGGCTACACCTTC.

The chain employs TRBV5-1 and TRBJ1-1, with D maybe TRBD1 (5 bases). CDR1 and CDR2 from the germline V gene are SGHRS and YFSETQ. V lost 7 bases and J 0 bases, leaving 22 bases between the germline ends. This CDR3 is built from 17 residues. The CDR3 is CASAGRGPLEMNTEAFF. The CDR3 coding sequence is TGCGCCAGCGCGGGGAGGGGACCGCTCGAAATGAACACTGAAGCTTTCTTT.

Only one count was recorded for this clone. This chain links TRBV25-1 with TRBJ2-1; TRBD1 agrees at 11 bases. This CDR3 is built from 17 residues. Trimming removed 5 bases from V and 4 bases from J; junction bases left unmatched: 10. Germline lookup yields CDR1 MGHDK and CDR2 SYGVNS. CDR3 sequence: CASSPAPGQGEYNEQFF. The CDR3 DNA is TGTGCCAGCAGTCCGGCCCCGGGACAGGGGGAATACAATGAGCAGTTCTTC.